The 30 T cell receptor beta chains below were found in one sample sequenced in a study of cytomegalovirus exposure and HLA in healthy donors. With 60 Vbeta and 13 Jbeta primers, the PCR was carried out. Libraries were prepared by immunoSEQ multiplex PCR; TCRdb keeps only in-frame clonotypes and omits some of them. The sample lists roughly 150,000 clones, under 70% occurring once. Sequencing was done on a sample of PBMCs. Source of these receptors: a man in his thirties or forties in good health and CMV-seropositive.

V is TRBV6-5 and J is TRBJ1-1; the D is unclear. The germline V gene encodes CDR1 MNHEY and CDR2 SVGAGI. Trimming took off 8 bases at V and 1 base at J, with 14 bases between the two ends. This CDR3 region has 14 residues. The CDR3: CASVSDSRNTEAFF. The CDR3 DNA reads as TGTGCCAGCGTGTCGGACTCTAGGAACACTGAAGCTTTCTTT.

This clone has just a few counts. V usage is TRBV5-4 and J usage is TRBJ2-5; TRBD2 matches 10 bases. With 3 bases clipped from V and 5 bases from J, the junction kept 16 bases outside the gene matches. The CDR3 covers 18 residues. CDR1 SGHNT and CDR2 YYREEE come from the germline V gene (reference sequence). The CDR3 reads CASSWDGSGRAYWETQYF. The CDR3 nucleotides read TGTGCCAGCAGCTGGGACGGGAGCGGGAGGGCCTATTGGGAGACCCAGTACTTC.

The CDR3 coding sequence is TGTGCCAGCAGCCTAGACAGGGTGGGGAATCAGCCCCAGCATTTT. Its translation is CASSLDRVGNQPQHF. The rearrangement links TRBV28 to TRBJ1-5, with 7 bases aligning to TRBD1. V was pared by 6 bases and J by 4 bases, with 9 bases of the junction left unmatched. Germline CDR1 is MDHEN and CDR2 is SYDVKM. The CDR3 is 15 residues long.

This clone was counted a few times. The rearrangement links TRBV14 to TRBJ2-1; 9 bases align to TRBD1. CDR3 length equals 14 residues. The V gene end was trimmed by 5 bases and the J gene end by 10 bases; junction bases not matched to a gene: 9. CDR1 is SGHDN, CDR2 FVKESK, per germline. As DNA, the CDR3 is TGTGCCAGCAGCGGACAGGGGATCGTTGCCGAGCAGTTCTTC. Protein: CASSGQGIVAEQFF.

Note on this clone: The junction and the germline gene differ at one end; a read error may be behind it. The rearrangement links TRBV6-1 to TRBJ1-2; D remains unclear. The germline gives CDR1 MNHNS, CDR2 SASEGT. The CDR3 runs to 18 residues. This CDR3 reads CASSEIRRYIPGNCGYTF. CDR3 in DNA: TGTGCCAGCAGTGAAATCCGGAGGTATATTCCGGGGAACTGTGGCTACACCTTC.

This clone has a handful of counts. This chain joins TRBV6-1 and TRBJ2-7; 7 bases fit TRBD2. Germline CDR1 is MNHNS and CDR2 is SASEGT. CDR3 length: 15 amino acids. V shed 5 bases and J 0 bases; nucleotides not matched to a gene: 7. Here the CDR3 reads CASSLDPGGSYEQYF. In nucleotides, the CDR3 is TGTGCCAGCAGTCTAGACCCGGGAGGCTCCTACGAGCAGTACTTC.

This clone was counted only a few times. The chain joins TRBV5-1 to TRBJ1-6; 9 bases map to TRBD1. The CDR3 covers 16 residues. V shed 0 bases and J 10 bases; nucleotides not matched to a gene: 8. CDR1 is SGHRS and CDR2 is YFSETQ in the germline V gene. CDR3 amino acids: CASSLAYRGLGSPLHF. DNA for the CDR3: TGCGCCAGCAGCTTGGCGTACAGGGGGCTGGGGTCACCCCTCCACTTT.

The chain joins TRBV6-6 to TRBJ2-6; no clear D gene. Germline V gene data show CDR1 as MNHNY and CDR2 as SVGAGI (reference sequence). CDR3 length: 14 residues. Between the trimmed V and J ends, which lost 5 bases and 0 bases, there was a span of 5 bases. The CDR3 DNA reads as TGTGCCAGCAGTACAATCTCTGGGGCCAACGTCCTGACTTTC. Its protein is CASSTISGANVLTF.

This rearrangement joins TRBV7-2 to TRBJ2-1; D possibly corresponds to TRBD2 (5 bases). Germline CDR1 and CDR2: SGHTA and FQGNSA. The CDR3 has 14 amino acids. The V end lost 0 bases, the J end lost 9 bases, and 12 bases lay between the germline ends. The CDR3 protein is CASSLAGVVTEQFF. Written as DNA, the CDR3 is TGTGCCAGCAGCTTAGCGGGAGTGGTCACTGAGCAGTTCTTC.

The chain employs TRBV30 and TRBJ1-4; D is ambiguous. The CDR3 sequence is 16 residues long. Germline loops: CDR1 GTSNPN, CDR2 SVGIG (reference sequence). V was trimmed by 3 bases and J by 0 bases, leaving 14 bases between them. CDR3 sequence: CAWSEATSPTNEKLFF. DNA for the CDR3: TGTGCCTGGAGCGAAGCGACCAGCCCAACTAATGAAAAACTGTTTTTT.

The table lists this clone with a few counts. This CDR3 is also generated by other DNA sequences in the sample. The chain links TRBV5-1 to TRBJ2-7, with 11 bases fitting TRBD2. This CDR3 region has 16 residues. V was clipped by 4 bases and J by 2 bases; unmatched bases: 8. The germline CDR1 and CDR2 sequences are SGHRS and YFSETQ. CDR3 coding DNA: TGCGCCAGCAGCCCTACGTTACTAGCGGGGGCCTACGAGCAGTACTTC. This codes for CASSPTLLAGAYEQYF.

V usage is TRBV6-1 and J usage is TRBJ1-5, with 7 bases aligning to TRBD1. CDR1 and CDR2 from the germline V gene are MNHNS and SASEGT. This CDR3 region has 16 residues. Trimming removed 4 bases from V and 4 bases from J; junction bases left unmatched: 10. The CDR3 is CASSVRQGSSNQPQHF. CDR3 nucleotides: TGTGCCAGCAGTGTTAGACAGGGTAGTTCGAATCAGCCCCAGCATTTT.

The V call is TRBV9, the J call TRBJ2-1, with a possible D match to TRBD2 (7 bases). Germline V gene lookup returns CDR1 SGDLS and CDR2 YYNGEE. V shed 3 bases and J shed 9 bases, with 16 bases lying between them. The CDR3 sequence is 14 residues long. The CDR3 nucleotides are TGTGCCAGCAGCGAAGCCGGAGGGGGGGGTGAGCAGTTCTTC. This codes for CASSEAGGGGEQFF.

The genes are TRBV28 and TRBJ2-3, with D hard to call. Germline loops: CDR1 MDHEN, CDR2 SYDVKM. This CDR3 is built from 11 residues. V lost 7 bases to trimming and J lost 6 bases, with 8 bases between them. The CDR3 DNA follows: TGTGCCAGCACCTCCGGGGATACGCAGTATTTT. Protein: CASTSGDTQYF.

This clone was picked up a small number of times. CDR3 DNA sequence: TGTGCCAGCAGTTACGCGGGGAATCAGCCCCAGCATTTT. Encoded protein: CASSYAGNQPQHF. The V gene is TRBV6-5, the J gene TRBJ1-5; D not certain. Germline V gene data show CDR1 as MNHEY and CDR2 as SVGAGI. Trimming shortened V by 2 bases and J by 4 bases, and 6 bases separated the two germline ends. The CDR3 loop spans 13 amino acids.

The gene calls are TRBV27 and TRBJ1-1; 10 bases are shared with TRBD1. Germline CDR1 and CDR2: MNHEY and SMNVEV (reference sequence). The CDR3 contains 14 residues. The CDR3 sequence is CVTRDRGKNTEAFF. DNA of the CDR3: TGTGTCACCCGGGACAGGGGAAAGAACACTGAAGCTTTCTTT.

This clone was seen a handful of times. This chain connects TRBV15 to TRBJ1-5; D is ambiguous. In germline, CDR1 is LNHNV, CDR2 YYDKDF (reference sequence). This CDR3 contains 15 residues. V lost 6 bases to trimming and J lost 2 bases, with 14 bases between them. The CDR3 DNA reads TGTGCCACCAGTTTAACAGTGGAGGGCAATCAGCCCCAGCATTTT. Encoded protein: CATSLTVEGNQPQHF.

CDR3 coding DNA: TGTGCCACCAGCGCGGGGGCGCAAAGTGAGGAGCAGTACTTC. It encodes CATSAGAQSEEQYF. This chain links TRBV15 with TRBJ2-7; D perhaps matches TRBD2 (7 bases). The CDR3 covers 14 residues. The germline gives CDR1 LNHNV, CDR2 YYDKDF (reference sequence). Trimming left V 5 bases short and J 7 bases short, with 18 bases between.

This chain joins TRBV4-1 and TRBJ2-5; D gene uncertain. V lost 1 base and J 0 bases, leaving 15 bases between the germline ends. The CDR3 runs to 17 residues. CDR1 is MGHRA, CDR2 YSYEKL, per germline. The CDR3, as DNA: TGCGCCAGCAGCCAAGCGGGTGTCCTTAAGTACCAAGAGACCCAGTACTTC. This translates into CASSQAGVLKYQETQYF.

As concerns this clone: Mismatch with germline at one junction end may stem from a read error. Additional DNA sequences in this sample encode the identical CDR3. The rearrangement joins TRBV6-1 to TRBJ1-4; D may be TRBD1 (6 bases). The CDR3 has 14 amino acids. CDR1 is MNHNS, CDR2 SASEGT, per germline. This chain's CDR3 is CASREGGSNEKLFF. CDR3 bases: TGTGCCAGCAGGGAGGGGGGGTCTAATGAAAAGCTGTTTTTT.

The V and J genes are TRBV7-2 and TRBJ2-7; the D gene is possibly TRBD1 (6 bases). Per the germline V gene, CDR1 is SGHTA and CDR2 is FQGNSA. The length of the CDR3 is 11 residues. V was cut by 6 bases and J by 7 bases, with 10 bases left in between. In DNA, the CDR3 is TGTGCCAGCAGGAGTGGGACAGAGCAGTACTTC. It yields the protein CASRSGTEQYF. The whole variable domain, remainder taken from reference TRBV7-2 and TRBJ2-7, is GAGVSQSPSNKVTEKGKDVELRCDPISGHTALYWYRQSLGQGLEFLIYFQGNSAPDKSGLPSDRFSAERTGGSVSTLTIQRTQQEDSAVYLCASRSGTEQYFGPGTRLTVT.

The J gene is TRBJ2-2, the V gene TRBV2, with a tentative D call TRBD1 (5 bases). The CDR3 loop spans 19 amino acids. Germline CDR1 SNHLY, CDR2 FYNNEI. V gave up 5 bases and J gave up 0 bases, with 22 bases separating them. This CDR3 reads CASSLNVPLRQPNTGELFF. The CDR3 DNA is TGTGCCAGCAGTTTGAATGTTCCCCTGCGACAGCCGAACACCGGGGAGCTGTTTTTT.

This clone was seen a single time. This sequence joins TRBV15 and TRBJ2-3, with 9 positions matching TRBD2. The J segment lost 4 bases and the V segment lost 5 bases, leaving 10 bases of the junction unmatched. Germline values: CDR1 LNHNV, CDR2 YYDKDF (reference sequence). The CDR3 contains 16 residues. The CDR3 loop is CATSGRAGGGADTQYF. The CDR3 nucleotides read TGTGCCACCAGCGGACGAGCGGGAGGAGGGGCAGATACGCAGTATTTT. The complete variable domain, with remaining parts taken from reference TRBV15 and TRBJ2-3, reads DAMVIQNPRYQVTQFGKPVTLSCSQTLNHNVMYWYQQKSSQAPKLLFHYYDKDFNNEADTPDNFQSRRPNTSFCFLDIRSPGLGDTAMYLCATSGRAGGGADTQYFGPGTRLTVL.

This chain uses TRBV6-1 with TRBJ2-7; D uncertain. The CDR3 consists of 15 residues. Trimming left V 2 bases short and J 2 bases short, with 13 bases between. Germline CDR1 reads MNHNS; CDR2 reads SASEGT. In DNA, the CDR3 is TGTGCCAGCAGTGAAAGGCCTGACAACCCCTACGAGCAGTACTTC. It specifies CASSERPDNPYEQYF.

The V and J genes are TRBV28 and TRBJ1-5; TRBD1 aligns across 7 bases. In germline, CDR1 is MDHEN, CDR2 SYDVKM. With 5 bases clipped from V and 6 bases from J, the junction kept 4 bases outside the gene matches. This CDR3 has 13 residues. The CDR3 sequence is CASSHTGVQPQHF. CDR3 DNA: TGTGCCAGCAGTCACACAGGGGTTCAGCCCCAGCATTTT.

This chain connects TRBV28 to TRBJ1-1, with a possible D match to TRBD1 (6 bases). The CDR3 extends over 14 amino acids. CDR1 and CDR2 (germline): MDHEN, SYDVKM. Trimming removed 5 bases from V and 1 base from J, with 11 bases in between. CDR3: CASSHPDRNTEAFF. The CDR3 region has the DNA TGTGCCAGCAGTCACCCGGACAGGAACACTGAAGCTTTCTTT.

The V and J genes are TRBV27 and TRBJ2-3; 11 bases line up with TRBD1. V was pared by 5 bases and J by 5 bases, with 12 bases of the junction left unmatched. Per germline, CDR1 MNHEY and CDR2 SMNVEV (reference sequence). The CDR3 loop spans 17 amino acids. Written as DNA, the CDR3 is TGTGCCAGCAGTATTCTTCCGGGACAGGGGGACATAGATACGCAGTATTTT. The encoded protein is CASSILPGQGDIDTQYF.

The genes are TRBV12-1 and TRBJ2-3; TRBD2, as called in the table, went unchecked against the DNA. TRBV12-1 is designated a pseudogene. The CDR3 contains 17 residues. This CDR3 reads CASSFLIAGGPTDTQYF. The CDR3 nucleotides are TGTGCCAGCAGCTTCCTCATAGCGGGAGGGCCGACAGATACGCAGTATTTT.

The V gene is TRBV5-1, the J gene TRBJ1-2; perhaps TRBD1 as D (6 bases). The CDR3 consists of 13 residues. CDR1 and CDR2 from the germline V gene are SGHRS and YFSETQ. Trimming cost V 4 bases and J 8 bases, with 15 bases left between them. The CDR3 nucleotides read TGCGCCAGCAGCCAGACAGGAACCTCCGGCTACACCTTC. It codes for CASSQTGTSGYTF. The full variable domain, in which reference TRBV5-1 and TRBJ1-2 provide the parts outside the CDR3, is KAGVTQTPRYLIKTRGQQVTLSCSPISGHRSVSWYQQTPGQGLQFLFEYFSETQRNKGNFPGRFSGRQFSNSRSEMNVSTLELGDSALYLCASSQTGTSGYTFGSGTRLTVV.

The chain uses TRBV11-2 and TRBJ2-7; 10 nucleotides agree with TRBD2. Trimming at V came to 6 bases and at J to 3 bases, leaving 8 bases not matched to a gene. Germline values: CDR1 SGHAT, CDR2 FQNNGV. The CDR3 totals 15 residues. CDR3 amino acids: CASSSTTSGVYEQYF. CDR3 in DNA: TGTGCCAGCAGTTCAACAACTAGCGGGGTCTACGAGCAGTACTTC.